This T cell receptor (beta chain) was retrieved from a study of Tregs in tolerant kidney transplant recipients. Study at large: Mixed chimerism was transient after nonmyeloablative marrow transplants from related graft donors.

Sequencing was performed with immunoSEQ multiplex PCR; in TCRdb, only in-frame clones are kept and a portion is missing. This sample has some 55,000 clones, with roughly 88% found just once. Concerning this clone: Its antigen is not known.

Study-wide points: Validation in larger populations is needed because few patients were studied. No direct test of biological reproducibility was done here.

Unstimulated Tregs (CD4+CD25+CD127-) and CD4+CD25- non-Tregs were sorted from PBMCs. The receptor comes from a human donor who received a combined kidney and bone marrow transplant. The specimen comprised Tregs from blood, sampled before the transplant.

The CDR3: CASSSDRGETQYF. CDR3 coding DNA: TGCGCCAGCAGCTCGGACAGGGGAGAGACCCAGTACTTC. This sequence joins TRBV5-1 and TRBJ2-5; TRBD1 aligns across 9 bases. Germline assignment: CDR1 SGHRS and CDR2 YFSETQ. This CDR3 comprises 13 residues. Unmatched junction bases numbered 1, after V lost 3 bases and J lost 4 bases.